This T cell receptor (beta chain) was identified in a study of Ad26.COV2.S vaccination and SARS-CoV-2 variants (dated by TCRdb to the early 2020s). Concerning the study at large: TCRbeta repertoire sequencing was used to assess the specificity and breadth of SARS-CoV-2-reactive T cell receptors after Ad26.COV2.S vaccination. A total of roughly 32 samples were included in the TCR-sequenced set, comprising approximately 20 Ad26.COV2.S vaccine recipients, 5 placebo recipients and 8 SARS-CoV-2 convalescent individuals. What the study reported, not specific to this receptor: It was noted by the authors that total T cell responses may have been underestimated by the TCR breadth and depth analyses. Substantial breadth of spike-specific CD8+ and CD4+ T cell responses was reported after vaccination. Vaccine and placebo recipients had similar non-spike TCR breadth, a finding consistent with the vaccine containing only spike. Spike-specific TCR breadth was higher in Ad26.COV2.S recipients than in placebo recipients (P = 0.0014).

The immunoSEQ Assay was the method used to sequence TCRbeta CDR3 regions. After extraction, genomic DNA underwent amplification by bias-controlled multiplex PCR, followed by high-throughput sequencing. The published analysis was carried out like this. To quantify the absolute abundance of every unique TCRbeta CDR3 region, sequences were collapsed and filtered. T cell fraction was estimated by normalizing TCRbeta template counts to usable DNA, with usable DNA measured through amplification of reference genes found in all nucleated cells. Repertoire TCRs were annotated as SARS-CoV-2-specific when V gene, CDR3 amino acid sequence and J gene were exactly matched to a known reactive TCR set. The reference SARS-CoV-2 TCR set was obtained from MIRA and was filtered for enrichment in COVID-19-positive ImmuneCODE repertoires, whereby public or cross-reactive TCRs were removed. Using the MIRA antigens, annotated TCRs were further analysed by specific ORF or by position within an ORF. Breadth was defined as annotated unique rearrangements over total unique productive rearrangements; depth was the summed frequency of those rearrangements. Two-sided Wilcoxon rank-sum tests were used to compare TCR breadth between groups. Imported from immuneACCESS, the table was reduced by TCRdb to in-frame sequences with V and J called. These copies leave out some clones; in studies compared against another copy, an unresolved V gene accounts for under half, and the cause of the remainder is not known. V and J calls and clone size are those listed in that table; D and trimming were worked out from the DNA. The sample includes roughly 92,000 clones, with around 82% observed a single time. The leading ten clones occupy roughly 15% of the sample.

CDR1 SGHNT and CDR2 YENEEA were looked up in the germline V gene. V loses 4 bases, J loses 6 bases, and the germline ends lie 5 bases apart. The CDR3 has 11 amino acids, counting the end cysteine and phenylalanine. The kept DNA is CDR3 alone, 33 bases in frame from the first base. To note about this clone: What this receptor recognizes is not known. Base qualities are not provided; no much larger clone lies one nucleotide away.

In the paper's terms, the time point label means: individuals recovered from natural SARS-CoV-2 infection. This TCR came from a human donor who had recovered from COVID-19. The specimen was peripheral blood, collected after recovery from COVID-19. The chain was built from TRBV11-3 and TRBJ2-3, with no reliable assignment of the D segment. The nucleotides are TGTGCCAGCAGCTCGCTGGATACGCAGTATTTT. The resulting protein is CASSSLDTQYF.